This TCR beta chain was sequenced in a study of shared clonotypes between healthy human individuals. Repertoires were generated with immunoSEQ multiplex PCR, while TCRdb's copy carries only in-frame clones and drops some. The data hold about 450,000 clones, with around 75% observed a single time. From germline, CDR1 is MNHNS and CDR2 SASEGT. CDR3 length: 13 amino acids. The ends were cut back, 1 base at V and 4 bases at J, with 8 bases in the middle. Unsorted samples used tens of millions of PBMCs for genomic DNA. The source is a woman aged 40 to 55 in good health. Some clones in this sample may be carry-over from other donors' samples. Source material: PBMCs. V gene TRBV6-1 combines with J gene TRBJ2-7, with unresolved D. The CDR3 coding sequence is TGTGCCAGCAGTGAAGTGGGGTTTTACGAGCAGTACTTC. Its translation is CASSEVGFYEQYF.